A selection of T cell receptor beta chains follows, all from one sample in a study of Graves' ophthalmopathy and Graves' hyperthyroidism. A single record per CDR3 protein comes from TCRdb applying MiXCR to the multiplex PCR reads. Here the sample spans 300,000 or so distinct CDR3 sequences, around a sixth being singletons. Input material: peripheral blood. The receptor source for this set is an adult man with Graves' ophthalmopathy. Both conserved end residues are part of each CDR3.

J	V	CDR3
TRBJ1-2	TRBV20-1	CSARFRAYGYTF
TRBJ1-2	TRBV6-2/TRBV6-3	CASSYVRTGDGYTF
TRBJ1-2	TRBV4-1	CASSQDLYGTDYGYTF
TRBJ2-5	TRBV12-5	CASGDSLQETQYF
TRBJ1-1	TRBV12-3/TRBV12-4	CASSRSGRWNTEAFF
TRBJ1-1	TRBV28	CASDNLGLRNTEAFF
TRBJ2-7	TRBV28	CASTPGGAGGLDEQYF
TRBJ1-6	TRBV30	CAWSWDSYNSPLHF
TRBJ2-1	TRBV6-5	CASAAGEENEQFF
TRBJ2-7	TRBV4-1	CASSPTGEKSYEQYF
TRBJ1-1	TRBV30	CAWRGTLNTEAFF
TRBJ1-2	TRBV27	CASRVGRNYGYIF
TRBJ2-7	TRBV19	CASSLGGQLRYEQYF
TRBJ2-7	TRBV20-1	CSARIFLRGIYEQYF
TRBJ2-5	TRBV6-1	CASRLPMGETQYF
TRBJ1-2	TRBV6-1	CASKAEWREKGNYGYTF
TRBJ1-5	TRBV19	CASSLTENQPQHF
TRBJ1-1	TRBV6-1	CASYGRATEAFF
TRBJ1-2	TRBV9	CASSVDTGGGYTF
TRBJ2-7	TRBV5-1	CASSSDGDSTSEQYF
TRBJ1-1	TRBV20-1	CSASQNTEAFF
TRBJ2-7	TRBV3-1	CASSQESQQYF
TRBJ1-2	TRBV7-2	CASSSSTGANYGYTF
TRBJ1-5	TRBV6-1	CATWTAYNQPQHF
TRBJ2-7	TRBV27	CASGTTSDTYEQYF
TRBJ1-5	TRBV6-1	CASSDTGSQPQHF
TRBJ2-7	TRBV4-1	CASSLSGGLPYEQYF